This entry lists 5 T cell receptor beta chains sequenced from one sample in a study of post-analysis software for immune sequencing data. Whole-study results and caveats: TRBV5-6, TRBV5-1 and TRBV20-1 belonged to a set of roughly five TRBV segments that were more frequent in patients than controls.

The antigens for these receptors are not known. Sequencing libraries made from TCR beta cDNA carried unique molecular identifiers. TCRdb re-analysed the PCR reads in MiXCR, keeping a single row per CDR3 protein. The table includes roughly 600,000 distinct CDR3 sequences, about 40% detected once. Material: blood. The receptors were sampled from a girl aged 5 to 17 with multiple sclerosis.

The chain employs TRBV25-1 and TRBJ2-1; D gene ambiguous. This CDR3 is 11 amino acids long. Trimming took 7 bases from V and 4 from J, leaving 5 bases between them. Germline V gives CDR1 MGHDK, CDR2 SYGVNS. CDR3 region: CASILYNEQFF. CDR3 sequence (DNA): TGTGCCAGCATTCTGTACAATGAGCAGTTCTTC.

The chain employs TRBV24-1 and TRBJ2-5; 9 bases match TRBD1. The CDR3 has 16 residues. CDR1 KGHDR and CDR2 SFDVKD come from the germline V gene. After removal of 3 bases from V and 5 bases from J, the junction contained 9 bases not matched to a gene. As DNA, the CDR3 is TGTGCCACCAGTGATACGGGACAGGGTATGCCGGAGACCCAGTACTTC. Amino acid sequence: CATSDTGQGMPETQYF.

The chain has TRBV27 and TRBJ1-1, with D hard to call. Germline CDR1 and CDR2: MNHEY and SMNVEV (reference sequence). The CDR3 loop spans 15 amino acids. V lost 3 bases and J lost 0, with 11 bases in between. As DNA, the CDR3 is TGTGCCAGCAGTTTGTCAGGTGCTATGAACACTGAAGCTTTCTTT. Amino acids: CASSLSGAMNTEAFF.

This clonotype occurred a few times. The rearrangement uses TRBV6-6 and TRBJ2-7, with D possibly being TRBD1 or TRBD2 (6 bases each). V lost 6 bases and J lost 2, with 11 bases in between. This CDR3 region has 13 residues. Germline V lookup: CDR1 MNHNY, CDR2 SVGAGI (reference sequence). CDR3 bases: TGTGCCAGCAGGTCGGGGGCGGCCTACGAGCAGTACTTC. Its protein product is CASRSGAAYEQYF.

The chain joins TRBV4-1 to TRBJ2-3; weak D call: TRBD2 (6 bases). This CDR3 is 16 amino acids long. V dropped 6 bases and J dropped 0 bases, with 16 bases sitting between them. From germline, CDR1 is MGHRA and CDR2 YSYEKL. The CDR3 loop reads CASRRHPGLSTDTQYF. The CDR3 bases are TGCGCCAGCAGACGACATCCGGGACTCAGCACAGATACGCAGTATTTT.